Listed here are 15 T cell receptor beta chains from one sample, sequenced in a study of Ad26.COV2.S vaccination and SARS-CoV-2 variants. The treatment denotes: some 20 received Ad26.COV2.S at low or high dose, single or two shots; 5 received placebo; per-sample allocation not given. Material that was analyzed had been drawn on day 63 after the first vaccine or placebo injection. Produced via immunoSEQ multiplex PCR; TCRdb's table is partial and in-frame only. The data hold about 400,000 clones, with 83% observed a single time. Sequenced material: peripheral blood, taken in a trial of Ad26.COV2.S vaccine versus placebo. The receptors derive from a person aged 18 to 65 who received the Ad26.COV2.S COVID-19 vaccine or a placebo.

The V and J genes are TRBV4-3 and TRBJ1-2; the D is unclear. This CDR3 has 15 residues. CDR1 and CDR2 (germline): LGHNA, YSLEER. V was clipped by 3 bases and J by 4 bases, with 15 bases between them. CDR3 loop: CASSHSGRPGYGYTF. The CDR3 DNA reads TGCGCCAGCAGCCATTCTGGACGGCCCGGCTATGGCTACACCTTC.

The rearrangement uses TRBV19 and TRBJ2-7; 12 nucleotides line up with TRBD1. There are 16 residues in the CDR3. The J segment lost 8 bases and the V segment lost 7 bases, leaving 15 bases of the junction unmatched. In germline, CDR1 is LNHDA, CDR2 SQIVND (reference sequence). In DNA, the CDR3 is TGTGCCAGTAAATTACTTTCCGGGACAGGGGGCGGGCAGCAGTACTTC. Encoded protein: CASKLLSGTGGGQQYF.

The gene calls are TRBV27 and TRBJ2-1; maybe TRBD1 (5 bases). Germline V gene data show CDR1 as MNHEY and CDR2 as SMNVEV (reference sequence). The CDR3 is made up of 15 amino acids. Trimming cost V 5 bases and J 7 bases, with 18 bases left between them. The CDR3 spells CASSPDIDTWNEQFF. CDR3 sequence (DNA): TGTGCCAGCAGTCCGGACATAGATACATGGAATGAGCAGTTCTTC.

The chain couples TRBV4-2 to TRBJ2-5; D may be TRBD2 (6 bases). The CDR3 loop spans 17 amino acids. Germline-derived CDR1 and CDR2 are LGHNA and YNFKEQ. V lost 4 bases and J 7 bases, leaving 25 bases between the germline ends. The CDR3 DNA sequence: TGTGCCAGCAGCCTTGGGCCGGGTGGTGGGGGACTGGGGACCCAGTACTTC. Protein: CASSLGPGGGGLGTQYF.

The CDR3 coding sequence is TGTGCCAGCAGCTTGTTGCTAGCGGGGCACAATGAGCAGTTCTTC. Its translation: CASSLLLAGHNEQFF. V is TRBV5-6 and J is TRBJ2-1; 9 nucleotides align to TRBD2. V shed 1 base, J shed 5 bases, and the junction held 4 bases outside the gene matches. This CDR3 is 15 amino acids long. CDR1 is SGHDT and CDR2 is YYEEEE in the germline V gene.

The chain links TRBV3-1 (or the pseudogene TRBV3-2) to TRBJ2-1; 8 nucleotides match TRBD2. The CDR3 spans 15 residues. Trimming removed 6 bases from V and 0 bases from J; junction bases left unmatched: 4. The germline CDR1 and CDR2 sequences are LGHDT and YNNKEL (reference sequence). The CDR3 loop reads CASSIAGSSYNEQFF. In DNA, the CDR3 is TGTGCCAGCAGTATAGCGGGAAGCTCCTACAATGAGCAGTTCTTC.

CDR3: CASSVGGWAGTEAFF. For the CDR3, the DNA is TGTGCCAGCAGCGTAGGGGGTTGGGCGGGCACTGAAGCTTTCTTT. The rearrangement joins TRBV9 to TRBJ1-1; D unresolved. This CDR3 region has 15 residues. The V gene's germline CDR1 is SGDLS and CDR2 YYNGEE. The V end was cut by 0 bases, the J end by 4 bases, with 13 bases between.

CDR3 amino acids: CASSQDRAWDRAINPYEQYF. As DNA, the CDR3 is TGCGCCAGCAGCCAAGATCGGGCTTGGGACAGGGCCATCAATCCCTACGAGCAGTACTTC. The chain joins TRBV4-1 to TRBJ2-7; TRBD1 matches at 9 bases. This CDR3 comprises 20 residues. After removal of 0 bases from V and 2 bases from J, the junction contained 17 bases not matched to a gene. The germline V gene encodes CDR1 MGHRA and CDR2 YSYEKL.

In this sample, this clone turned up a few times. The rearrangement uses TRBV6-1 and TRBJ1-1, with 11 positions matching TRBD1. After removal of 4 bases from V and 5 bases from J, the junction contained 15 bases not matched to a gene. Germline V gene lookup returns CDR1 MNHNS and CDR2 SASEGT. The CDR3 loop spans 18 amino acids. The CDR3 nucleotides are TGTGCCAGCAGTGTAAGAACGGACAGGGGGCGTAGGGAAACTGAAGCTTTCTTT. It is translated as CASSVRTDRGRRETEAFF.

V and J are TRBV11-2 and TRBJ1-1; D is possibly TRBD1 (5 bases). V lost 4 bases and J lost 7, with 13 bases in between. This CDR3 comprises 13 residues. Germline CDR1 reads SGHAT; CDR2 reads FQNNGV. The CDR3 DNA sequence: TGTGCCAGCAGCTCCGACAGTGGCGGTGAAGCTTTCTTT. It encodes CASSSDSGGEAFF.

This clone came up a few times. This rearrangement joins TRBV5-1 to TRBJ2-2, with unresolved D. Trimming pared 1 base from V and 4 bases from J, leaving 11 bases between. The germline V gene has CDR1 SGHRS and CDR2 YFSETQ. The CDR3 has 15 amino acids. In DNA form, the CDR3 reads TGCGCCAGCAGCTTGCAAGGACGTTCCACCGGGGAGCTGTTTTTT. Its protein is CASSLQGRSTGELFF. The complete variable domain, with remaining parts taken from reference TRBV5-1 and TRBJ2-2, reads KAGVTQTPRYLIKTRGQQVTLSCSPISGHRSVSWYQQTPGQGLQFLFEYFSETQRNKGNFPGRFSGRQFSNSRSEMNVSTLELGDSALYLCASSLQGRSTGELFFGEGSRLTVL.

This CDR3 reads CASSPRTSGIYRYNEQFF. CDR3 DNA sequence: TGTGCCAGCTCCCCCCGGACTAGCGGAATCTACCGCTACAATGAGCAGTTCTTC. J is TRBJ2-1 and V is TRBV18, with TRBD2 matching over 10 bases. The V segment lost 6 bases and the J segment 3 bases; nucleotides outside the gene matches: 14. Germline assignment: CDR1 KGHSH and CDR2 LQKENI. This CDR3 is built from 18 residues.

V and J are TRBV18 and TRBJ2-1, with 10 bases fitting TRBD2. Per germline, CDR1 KGHSH and CDR2 LQKENI. The trim removed 2 bases at V and 5 bases at J, leaving 3 bases unmatched. CDR3 length: 15 amino acids. CDR3: CASSPFGLADNEQFF. The CDR3 region has the DNA TGTGCCAGCTCACCATTCGGACTAGCGGACAATGAGCAGTTCTTC.

The chain couples TRBV2 to TRBJ2-5; the D gene is possibly TRBD1 (5 bases). The length of the CDR3 is 13 residues. CDR1 and CDR2 from the germline V gene are SNHLY and FYNNEI. Trimming shortened V by 6 bases and J by 1 base, and 9 bases separated the two germline ends. The CDR3 nucleotides read TGTGCCAGCAGGAGGACATCCCAAGAGACCCAGTACTTC. Its protein is CASRRTSQETQYF.

On this clone: This same CDR3 is encoded by further DNA sequences in the sample. V usage is TRBV6-2 or TRBV6-3 and J usage is TRBJ1-6; 8 bases line up with TRBD1. V was clipped by 4 bases and J by 8 bases; unmatched bases: 4. CDR1 and CDR2 from the germline V gene are MNHEY and SVGEGT. There are 14 residues in the CDR3. The CDR3 coding sequence is TGTGCCAGCAGTTCCGGGACAGGCTATTCACCCCTCCACTTT. Protein product: CASSSGTGYSPLHF.